This is a list of T cell receptor beta chains from one sample in a study of Graves' ophthalmopathy and Graves' hyperthyroidism. In TCRdb, the multiplex PCR reads were re-called with MiXCR into one record per CDR3 protein. The data hold about 740,000 distinct CDR3 sequences, with 40% observed a single time. The sample was peripheral blood. All receptors derive from an adult man with Graves' ophthalmopathy. The conserved cysteine and the conserved F or W are not part of the CDR3 here.

V gene	J gene	CDR3 length	CDR3 protein
TRBV12-3/TRBV12-4	TRBJ1-1	12	ASSTPTENTEAF
TRBV11-2	TRBJ1-2	11	ASSSPTGGGYT
TRBV20-1	TRBJ1-1	11	SAPADRGAEAF
TRBV24-1	TRBJ2-5	13	ATSGLAGSQETQY
TRBV7-3	TRBJ1-2	12	ASSRAGQGDGYT
TRBV9	TRBJ2-7	14	ASSVEGSGRRREQY
TRBV29-1	TRBJ2-7	11	SVTDIRTYEQY
TRBV5-6	TRBJ1-6	14	ASSLRQSSYNSPLH
TRBV2	TRBJ1-2	12	ASSGGTGPYGYT
TRBV25-1	TRBJ2-5	13	ASSPIVSGGETQY
TRBV19	TRBJ2-7	13	ASSMAQGFLYEQY
TRBV7-9	TRBJ1-4	14	ASSRSRGATNEKLF
TRBV29-1	TRBJ1-2	12	SYTRDTTWRGYT
TRBV7-2	TRBJ2-5	12	ASSLDRVRETQY
TRBV6-2/TRBV6-3	TRBJ1-2	11	ASRDSGRYGYT
TRBV2	TRBJ1-6	13	ASSEGVGYNSPLH
TRBV24-1	TRBJ1-5	15	ASSPNILGGADQPQH
TRBV29-1	TRBJ1-2	8	SVAGGGYT
TRBV10-3	TRBJ1-1	12	AISDNQGNTEAF